A selection of T cell receptor beta chains follows, all from one sample in a study of OX40 agonist ivuxolimab in advanced cancers. Sequencing was performed with immunoSEQ multiplex PCR; in TCRdb, only in-frame clones are kept and a portion is missing. The repertoire holds under 65,000 clones, with roughly nine tenths as singletons. The material sequenced was CD4+ or CD8+ T cells sorted from blood, taken in a trial of the OX40 agonist ivuxolimab. These receptors came from an adult with an advanced solid tumor such as melanoma, head and neck, liver or kidney cancer. Both conserved end residues are part of each CDR3. The D gene is left open where the match is weak. Some rows mark clone size as missing; the rest say once, few, many or name a class of expanded clone.

-	TRBV18	-	TRBJ2-7	TGTGCCAGCTCACCACCGTCCGGGGACTACGAGCAGTACTTC	CASSPPSGDYEQYF
once	TRBV27	-	TRBJ1-4	TGTGCCAGCAGTTTATCCCCCGGACTTACGGGGTATGAAAAACTGTTTTTT	CASSLSPGLTGYEKLFF
-	TRBV19	TRBD1	TRBJ1-5	TGTGCCAGTAGTTTCAACAGGGGTAGCAATCAGCCCCAGCATTTT	CASSFNRGSNQPQHF
-	TRBV7-2	-	TRBJ1-1	TGTGCCAGCAGCCTGGCGGGGGCCGACACTGAAGCTTTCTTT	CASSLAGADTEAFF
-	TRBV19	-	TRBJ1-1	TGTGCCAGTAGTCAGAACACTGAAGCTTTCTTT	CASSQNTEAFF
-	TRBV11-2	-	TRBJ2-7	TGTGCCAGCAGTCACCACGCGGGGAGCTCCTACGAGCAGTACTTC	CASSHHAGSSYEQYF
-	TRBV6-5	TRBD2	TRBJ2-7	TGTGCCAGCAATAGACTAGCGGGGGGAACCTACGAGCAGTACTTC	CASNRLAGGTYEQYF
-	TRBV27	-	TRBJ2-4	TGTGCCAGCAGTCCGACAGACCACGTTACCAAAAACATTCAGTACTTC	CASSPTDHVTKNIQYF
-	TRBV7-9	-	TRBJ2-5	TGTGCCAGCAGTCAAGCGGAAACAGGGAGCTTCAGAATATGGGAGACCCAGTACTTC	CASSQAETGSFRIWETQYF
-	TRBV5-1	-	TRBJ2-7	TGCGCCAGCAGCTTGGAGGCATCGGGCTACGAGCAGTACTTC	CASSLEASGYEQYF
-	TRBV28	TRBD1	TRBJ1-2	TGTGCCAGCGGGGCCTCAAATCCGGACAGGGCCGAGAGCGGCTACACCTTC	CASGASNPDRAESGYTF
-	TRBV5-1	-	TRBJ1-3	TGCGCCAGCAGCTTGGGGCCTCAGGGAAACACCATATATTTT	CASSLGPQGNTIYF